Listed below are T cell receptor beta chains from one sample, sequenced in a study of blood T cell repertoires in COVID-19. Using immunoSEQ multiplex PCR, the repertoire was profiled, and TCRdb retains in-frame clones only, with some absent. The sample lists 100,000 to 150,000 clones, more than 70% occurring once. What was sequenced was peripheral blood. The receptors originated from a woman aged 60-70 years with acute or convalescent COVID-19. Both conserved end residues are part of each CDR3. Each record gives: clone size, J gene, V gene, D gene, CDR3 DNA, CDR3 protein. The D gene is left open where the match is weak. Not all rows give a size; the values are once, few, many and, for expanded clones, a class.

clone size: NA; J gene: TRBJ1-2; V gene: TRBV19; D gene: NA; CDR3 DNA: TGTGCCAGTAGTATCCTTGATGGCTACACCTTC; CDR3 protein: CASSILDGYTF
clone size: NA; J gene: TRBJ2-1; V gene: TRBV7-3; D gene: TRBD2; CDR3 DNA: TGTGCCAGCAGCAGGACTAGCGGGAGCGGTAGGGATGAGCAGTTCTTC; CDR3 protein: CASSRTSGSGRDEQFF
clone size: few; J gene: TRBJ1-1; V gene: TRBV19; D gene: NA; CDR3 DNA: TGTGCCAGTAGTCAGGGCCCTTACACTGAAGCTTTCTTT; CDR3 protein: CASSQGPYTEAFF
clone size: few; J gene: TRBJ2-2; V gene: TRBV19; D gene: TRBD2; CDR3 DNA: TGTGCCAGTCTAGCGGGAGGTGTCAGCGGGGAGCTGTTTTTT; CDR3 protein: CASLAGGVSGELFF
clone size: few; J gene: TRBJ1-1; V gene: TRBV28; D gene: TRBD1; CDR3 DNA: TGTGCCAGCAGTACCTACAGGGGCCTGAACACTGAAGCTTTCTTT; CDR3 protein: CASSTYRGLNTEAFF
clone size: once; J gene: TRBJ1-1; V gene: TRBV14; D gene: NA; CDR3 DNA: TGTGCCAGCAGCCTTTCGGGGGGAACTGAAGCTTTCTTT; CDR3 protein: CASSLSGGTEAFF
clone size: NA; J gene: TRBJ2-1; V gene: TRBV2; D gene: TRBD2; CDR3 DNA: TGTGCCAGCAGAGTAGCGGGAGACGCCTACAATGAGCAGTTCTTC; CDR3 protein: CASRVAGDAYNEQFF
clone size: NA; J gene: TRBJ2-3; V gene: TRBV5-6; D gene: NA; CDR3 DNA: TGTGCCAGCAGCCCCGGGACTAGCACAGATACGCAGTATTTT; CDR3 protein: CASSPGTSTDTQYF
clone size: NA; J gene: TRBJ1-2; V gene: TRBV28; D gene: NA; CDR3 DNA: TGTGCCAGCAGTTTCCGGGGGAAGAACTATGGCTACACCTTC; CDR3 protein: CASSFRGKNYGYTF
clone size: few; J gene: TRBJ2-1; V gene: TRBV5-1; D gene: TRBD2; CDR3 DNA: TGCGCCAGCAGCAGTAGCGGGGACTACAATGAGCAGTTCTTC; CDR3 protein: CASSSSGDYNEQFF
clone size: NA; J gene: TRBJ2-7; V gene: TRBV28; D gene: TRBD2; CDR3 DNA: TGTGCCAGCGCAGGGACTAACTACGAGCAGTACTTC; CDR3 protein: CASAGTNYEQYF
clone size: NA; J gene: TRBJ2-5; V gene: TRBV11-2; D gene: NA; CDR3 DNA: TGTGCCAGCAGCATACCTAGCGGAGGGGGTAGTGAGACCCAGTACTTC; CDR3 protein: CASSIPSGGGSETQYF
clone size: NA; J gene: TRBJ2-4; V gene: TRBV7-7; D gene: TRBD1; CDR3 DNA: TGTGCTAGCAGCGAGCCGGGACAGGGGGAGAGCAACATTCAGTACTTC; CDR3 protein: CASSEPGQGESNIQYF
clone size: NA; J gene: TRBJ2-3; V gene: TRBV14; D gene: NA; CDR3 DNA: TGTGCCAGCAGCCAAGTCGGAGTTAGCACAGATACGCAGTATTTT; CDR3 protein: CASSQVGVSTDTQYF
clone size: NA; J gene: TRBJ1-1; V gene: TRBV10-1; D gene: NA; CDR3 DNA: TGCGCCAGCAGTGAGTCGCTACGGGGGGCTGAAGCTTTCTTT; CDR3 protein: CASSESLRGAEAFF
clone size: NA; J gene: TRBJ1-2; V gene: TRBV28; D gene: TRBD1; CDR3 DNA: TGTGCCAGCAGGTCGACAGGGTTGCCCTATGGCTACACCTTC; CDR3 protein: CASRSTGLPYGYTF
clone size: NA; J gene: TRBJ2-4; V gene: TRBV28; D gene: TRBD1; CDR3 DNA: TGTGCCAGCAGGCGGGGGGACAGGGGGAACATTCAGTACTTC; CDR3 protein: CASRRGDRGNIQYF
clone size: NA; J gene: TRBJ1-1; V gene: TRBV3-1/TRBV3-2; D gene: NA; CDR3 DNA: TGTGCCAGCAGCCTTCAGGGCGCTGAAGCTTTCTTT; CDR3 protein: CASSLQGAEAFF
clone size: NA; J gene: TRBJ2-3; V gene: TRBV7-9; D gene: TRBD2; CDR3 DNA: TGTGCCAGCGGACTAGCGGGAGAAGCAGATACGCAGTATTTT; CDR3 protein: CASGLAGEADTQYF
clone size: NA; J gene: TRBJ1-4; V gene: TRBV18; D gene: NA; CDR3 DNA: TGTGCCAGCTCACCCCAGTACTCGGGTGGTGAAAAACTGTTTTTT; CDR3 protein: CASSPQYSGGEKLFF
clone size: NA; J gene: TRBJ1-4; V gene: TRBV4-1; D gene: NA; CDR3 DNA: TGCGCCAGCAGCTCTGCGGGGACCCAATCGGAAAAACTGTTTTTT; CDR3 protein: CASSSAGTQSEKLFF
clone size: few; J gene: TRBJ1-2; V gene: TRBV10-3; D gene: TRBD1; CDR3 DNA: TGTGCCATCAGCCCGGACAGGGGGAATGGCTACACCTTC; CDR3 protein: CAISPDRGNGYTF
clone size: once; J gene: TRBJ1-5; V gene: TRBV6-5; D gene: NA; CDR3 DNA: TGTGCCAGCAGTATACAGGGAGATCAGCCCCAGCATTTT; CDR3 protein: CASSIQGDQPQHF
clone size: NA; J gene: TRBJ1-1; V gene: TRBV3-1/TRBV3-2; D gene: NA; CDR3 DNA: TGTGCCAGCAGCCCCCTAGGGGCTTTAAGGAACACTGAAGCTTTCTTT; CDR3 protein: CASSPLGALRNTEAFF
clone size: once; J gene: TRBJ2-7; V gene: TRBV30; D gene: NA; CDR3 DNA: TGTGCCTGGGGGGGGATGGCAGGGACCTACGAGCAGTACTTC; CDR3 protein: CAWGGMAGTYEQYF
clone size: few; J gene: TRBJ1-4; V gene: TRBV20-1; D gene: NA; CDR3 DNA: TGCAGTGCCCGGGTCCGGGAAAAACTGTTTTTT; CDR3 protein: CSARVREKLFF
clone size: NA; J gene: TRBJ2-2; V gene: TRBV27; D gene: TRBD1; CDR3 DNA: TGTGCCAGCAGTTTACATAGCAGGGGGACGAACACCGGGGAGCTGTTTTTT; CDR3 protein: CASSLHSRGTNTGELFF
clone size: NA; J gene: TRBJ2-3; V gene: TRBV5-4; D gene: NA; CDR3 DNA: TGTGCCAGCAGCTCGGTCCCCAAAGATACGCAGTATTTT; CDR3 protein: CASSSVPKDTQYF
clone size: NA; J gene: TRBJ2-3; V gene: TRBV29-1; D gene: NA; CDR3 DNA: TGCAGCGTTGAAGTTGGGGCCACGGATACGCAGTATTTT; CDR3 protein: CSVEVGATDTQYF
clone size: NA; J gene: TRBJ2-3; V gene: TRBV5-6; D gene: NA; CDR3 DNA: TGTGCCAGCAGCTTGGCCGCAGATACGCAGTATTTT; CDR3 protein: CASSLAADTQYF
clone size: NA; J gene: TRBJ1-3; V gene: TRBV4-1; D gene: TRBD1; CDR3 DNA: TGCGCCAGCAGCCAACAGGGGGGCTCTGGAAACACCATATATTTT; CDR3 protein: CASSQQGGSGNTIYF
clone size: NA; J gene: TRBJ1-5; V gene: TRBV2; D gene: TRBD1; CDR3 DNA: TGTGCCAGCAGCGACAGGGGGGGAGGCAATCAGCCCCAGCATTTT; CDR3 protein: CASSDRGGGNQPQHF
clone size: NA; J gene: TRBJ2-1; V gene: TRBV7-8; D gene: TRBD2; CDR3 DNA: TGTGCCAGCAGCCTCGTACACGGACTAGCGGGAGGAGGAGGGCAGTTCTTC; CDR3 protein: CASSLVHGLAGGGGQFF
clone size: NA; J gene: TRBJ1-1; V gene: TRBV7-8; D gene: NA; CDR3 DNA: TGTGCCAGCAGCCGGTGGGAGATCGTGTCCTCGAACACTGAAGCTTTCTTT; CDR3 protein: CASSRWEIVSSNTEAFF
clone size: NA; J gene: TRBJ2-1; V gene: TRBV14; D gene: TRBD2; CDR3 DNA: TGTGCCAGCAGCCAAGATTGGGCCGGGACTAGCGGGAGGTTGTCTCAAGGAGACAATGAGCAGTTCTTC; CDR3 protein: CASSQDWAGTSGRLSQGDNEQFF
clone size: NA; J gene: TRBJ1-2; V gene: TRBV5-4; D gene: TRBD1; CDR3 DNA: TGTGCCAGCAGCGAGGGACAGGGGGCTAACTATGGCTACACCTTC; CDR3 protein: CASSEGQGANYGYTF
clone size: NA; J gene: TRBJ1-5; V gene: TRBV2; D gene: TRBD1; CDR3 DNA: TGTGCCAGCCAAAGAGGGGGCCGGGATCAGCCCCAGCATTTT; CDR3 protein: CASQRGGRDQPQHF
clone size: NA; J gene: TRBJ1-2; V gene: TRBV28; D gene: NA; CDR3 DNA: TGTGCCAGCAGTGGGCTCTCTTATGGCTACACCTTC; CDR3 protein: CASSGLSYGYTF
clone size: NA; J gene: TRBJ2-3; V gene: TRBV24-1; D gene: NA; CDR3 DNA: TGTGCCACCAGTGCCCCCTGGGGCAGGGCTAGCACAGATACGCAGTATTTT; CDR3 protein: CATSAPWGRASTDTQYF
clone size: NA; J gene: TRBJ2-1; V gene: TRBV9; D gene: NA; CDR3 DNA: TGTGCCAGCAGCATCGGGAGCTCCTACAATGAGCAGTTCTTC; CDR3 protein: CASSIGSSYNEQFF
clone size: NA; J gene: TRBJ2-5; V gene: TRBV3-1/TRBV3-2; D gene: TRBD2; CDR3 DNA: TGTGCCAGCAGCCATTTCGCGGGAGGCACCCGCGGAGAGACCCAGTACTTC; CDR3 protein: CASSHFAGGTRGETQYF
clone size: NA; J gene: TRBJ1-2; V gene: TRBV12-3/TRBV12-4; D gene: NA; CDR3 DNA: TGTGCCAGCAGTCGACGCAGGGTCTATGGCTACACCTTC; CDR3 protein: CASSRRRVYGYTF
clone size: NA; J gene: TRBJ2-2; V gene: TRBV5-1; D gene: NA; CDR3 DNA: TGCGCCAGCAGCTTGTCGTCGGCTGGGGGGATCACCGGGGAGCTGTTTTTT; CDR3 protein: CASSLSSAGGITGELFF
clone size: few; J gene: TRBJ1-5; V gene: TRBV19; D gene: TRBD1; CDR3 DNA: TGTGCCAGCGGGACAGGAGGCGATCAGCCCCAGCATTTT; CDR3 protein: CASGTGGDQPQHF
clone size: NA; J gene: TRBJ2-7; V gene: TRBV27; D gene: TRBD2; CDR3 DNA: TGTGCCAGCAGTTCAGGGACTAGCGGGAGCCCTCGAGCGGGTTACGAGCAGTACTTC; CDR3 protein: CASSSGTSGSPRAGYEQYF
clone size: NA; J gene: TRBJ1-5; V gene: TRBV7-8; D gene: TRBD1; CDR3 DNA: TGTGCCAGCAGGACAGGGGGCAATCAGCCCCAGCATTTT; CDR3 protein: CASRTGGNQPQHF
clone size: NA; J gene: TRBJ2-1; V gene: TRBV4-1; D gene: TRBD2; CDR3 DNA: TGCGCCAGCAGCCAAGATCCCTCCCTTCTAGCGGGATCCTACAATGAGCAGTTCTTC; CDR3 protein: CASSQDPSLLAGSYNEQFF
clone size: NA; J gene: TRBJ2-2; V gene: TRBV25-1; D gene: TRBD2; CDR3 DNA: TGTGCCAGCAGTGAAGGGGGGCTAGCGGGAGACACCGGGGAGCTGTTTTTT; CDR3 protein: CASSEGGLAGDTGELFF
clone size: NA; J gene: TRBJ2-2; V gene: TRBV27; D gene: NA; CDR3 DNA: TGTGCCAGCAGTTTATGGGGGAGGCGTACCGGGGAGCTGTTTTTT; CDR3 protein: CASSLWGRRTGELFF
clone size: NA; J gene: TRBJ1-2; V gene: TRBV5-1; D gene: NA; CDR3 DNA: TGCGCCAGCAGCCGGAAAGAGACAGGTAGTTTTGGCTACACCTTC; CDR3 protein: CASSRKETGSFGYTF
clone size: NA; J gene: TRBJ1-2; V gene: TRBV6-5; D gene: NA; CDR3 DNA: TGTGCCAGCAGTTACTCCGACAGGAGCTATGGCTACACCTTC; CDR3 protein: CASSYSDRSYGYTF
clone size: few; J gene: TRBJ1-6; V gene: TRBV18; D gene: NA; CDR3 DNA: TGTGCCAGCTCACCATGGGGGGAAGGGTCACCCCTCCACTTT; CDR3 protein: CASSPWGEGSPLHF
clone size: NA; J gene: TRBJ2-1; V gene: TRBV5-1; D gene: TRBD2; CDR3 DNA: TGCGCCAGCAGCTTTAGCGGGAGGGCCCGGTGGTCCTACAATGAGCAGTTCTTC; CDR3 protein: CASSFSGRARWSYNEQFF
clone size: NA; J gene: TRBJ1-6; V gene: TRBV27; D gene: NA; CDR3 DNA: TGTGCCAGCAGTTTAGGCTTATTTTCACCCCTCCACTTT; CDR3 protein: CASSLGLFSPLHF
clone size: NA; J gene: TRBJ1-1; V gene: TRBV5-4; D gene: TRBD1; CDR3 DNA: TGTGCCAGCAGCTTAGAGACAGGGCGTGCTGAAGCTTTCTTT; CDR3 protein: CASSLETGRAEAFF
clone size: once; J gene: TRBJ1-2; V gene: TRBV3-1/TRBV3-2; D gene: TRBD1; CDR3 DNA: TGTGCCAGCAGGCAGGGGGCGGGAGGCTACACCTTC; CDR3 protein: CASRQGAGGYTF
clone size: NA; J gene: TRBJ2-2; V gene: TRBV28; D gene: TRBD2; CDR3 DNA: TGTGCCAGCAGCGAAACTAGCGGGAGAAGTAAGACCGGGGAGCTGTTTTTT; CDR3 protein: CASSETSGRSKTGELFF
clone size: NA; J gene: TRBJ1-1; V gene: TRBV11-3; D gene: NA; CDR3 DNA: TGTGCCAGCGCACATATGAACACTGAAGCTTTCTTT; CDR3 protein: CASAHMNTEAFF
clone size: NA; J gene: TRBJ1-1; V gene: TRBV2; D gene: TRBD1; CDR3 DNA: TGTGCCAGCAGTCCCTCGACAGGGGTAAGGTCTGAAGCTTTCTTT; CDR3 protein: CASSPSTGVRSEAFF